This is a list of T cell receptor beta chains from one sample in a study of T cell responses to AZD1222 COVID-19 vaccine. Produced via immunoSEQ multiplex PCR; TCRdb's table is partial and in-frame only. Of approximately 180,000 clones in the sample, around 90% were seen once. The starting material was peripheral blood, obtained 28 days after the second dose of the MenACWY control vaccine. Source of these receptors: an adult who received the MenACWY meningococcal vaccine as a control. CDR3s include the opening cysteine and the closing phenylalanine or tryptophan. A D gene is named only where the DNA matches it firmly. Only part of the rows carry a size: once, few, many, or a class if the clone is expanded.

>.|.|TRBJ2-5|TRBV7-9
CASNGGPGETQYF
TGTGCCAGCAACGGGGGGCCGGGGGAGACCCAGTACTTC
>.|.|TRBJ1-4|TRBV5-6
CASSLNRIHNEKLFF
TGTGCCAGCAGCTTGAACAGAATACATAATGAAAAACTGTTTTTT
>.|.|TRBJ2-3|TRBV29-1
CSVGYSNTDTQYF
TGCAGCGTAGGATACAGTAACACAGATACGCAGTATTTT
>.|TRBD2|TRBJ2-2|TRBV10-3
CAIKAGGGGGELFF
TGTGCCATCAAAGCGGGAGGTGGCGGCGGGGAGCTGTTTTTT
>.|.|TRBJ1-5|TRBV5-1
CASSLGFGGNQPQHF
TGCGCCAGCAGCTTGGGGTTCGGAGGCAATCAGCCCCAGCATTTT
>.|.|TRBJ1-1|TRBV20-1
CSASRPGNTEAFF
TGCAGTGCTAGTAGGCCGGGGAACACTGAAGCTTTCTTT
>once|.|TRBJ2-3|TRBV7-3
CASSLGGTSTDTQYF
TGTGCCAGCAGCTTAGGAGGAACTAGCACAGATACGCAGTATTTT
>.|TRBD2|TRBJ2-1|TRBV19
CASSMAGGHEQFF
TGTGCCAGTAGTATGGCGGGGGGGCATGAGCAGTTCTTC
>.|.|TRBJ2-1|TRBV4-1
CASSPTGPGEQFF
TGCGCCAGCAGCCCAACCGGCCCGGGTGAGCAGTTCTTC
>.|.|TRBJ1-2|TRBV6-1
CASSEVGGYTF
TGTGCCAGCAGTGAAGTAGGTGGCTACACCTTC
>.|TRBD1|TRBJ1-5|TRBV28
CASSARTPHRGGQPQHF
TGTGCCAGCAGCGCACGAACACCGCACAGGGGAGGTCAGCCCCAGCATTTT
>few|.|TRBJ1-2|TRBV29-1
CSVVSRGVYGYTF
TGCAGCGTTGTCAGCCGAGGGGTCTATGGCTACACCTTC